The subject of this entry is one T cell receptor beta chain. Antigen unknown. This sample stems from a study of cytomegalovirus exposure and HLA in healthy donors. Findings and caveats of the study: One variant, a missense change in DCLRE1C, was linked in a later analysis to TCR beta V- and J-gene trimming. TCR beta chains numbering some 160 were designated cytomegalovirus-associated. In a later analysis, donors in an Asian-associated ancestry cluster reportedly had fewer N-insertions in productive TCRs than the cohort mean.

This CDR3 contains 15 residues. The V gene lost 4 bases and the J gene lost 7 bases, with 16 bases spanning the gap. Germline V gene lookup returns CDR1 SNHLY and CDR2 FYNNEI. The PCR had 60 Vbeta and 13 Jbeta primers. This table comes from immunoSEQ multiplex PCR, and its TCRdb copy is limited to in-frame clones, with some not included. The sample contains around 130,000 clones, about 63% of which appear only once. The sequencing input was PBMCs. The sequence was obtained from a man younger than 45 in good health and CMV-seropositive. J is TRBJ2-2 and V is TRBV2; the D is unclear. For the CDR3, the DNA is TGTGCCAGCAGTGGTTTATCTCAGCGAGGCGGGGAGCTGTTTTTT. Translation gives CASSGLSQRGGELFF.